These 30 T cell receptor beta chains share one sample of origin, sequenced in a study of OX40 agonist ivuxolimab in advanced cancers. Sequencing was performed with immunoSEQ multiplex PCR; in TCRdb, only in-frame clones are kept and a portion is missing. The sample lists around 75,000 clones, 80% to 90% occurring once. This sample comprised CD4+ or CD8+ T cells sorted from blood, obtained in a trial of the OX40 agonist ivuxolimab. The source of these receptors is an adult with an advanced solid tumor such as melanoma, head and neck, liver or kidney cancer.

The chain uses TRBV5-6 and TRBJ1-6, with D perhaps matching TRBD1 (5 bases). Trimming cost V 0 bases and J 8 bases, with 12 bases left between them. CDR1 and CDR2 (germline): SGHDT, YYEEEE. The CDR3 length is 15 residues. The DNA for the CDR3 is TGTGCCAGCAGCTTGGATCCAGGGCTTGATTCACCCCTCCACTTT. Translating gives CASSLDPGLDSPLHF.

This clone occurred once. The DNA for the CDR3 is TGTGCCAGCAGGGGACTTCCCTCCTACGAGCAGTACTTC. As protein: CASRGLPSYEQYF. The V and J genes are TRBV28 and TRBJ2-7; a weak D match, TRBD2 (6 bases). The CDR3 is 13 residues long. Trimming pared 6 bases from V and 0 bases from J, leaving 9 bases between. Germline CDR1 and CDR2: MDHEN and SYDVKM.

This chain joins TRBV2 and TRBJ1-5; 8 nucleotides align to TRBD1. This CDR3 comprises 13 residues. Unmatched junction bases numbered 2, after V lost 4 bases and J lost 6 bases. Germline V CDR1 and CDR2: SNHLY, FYNNEI. The CDR3 loop reads CASSGTGRQPQHF. The CDR3 bases are TGTGCCAGCAGTGGGACAGGGCGTCAGCCCCAGCATTTT.

This chain joins TRBV7-9 and TRBJ1-4; possible D gene TRBD1, 6 bases. CDR1 SEHNR and CDR2 FQNEAQ come from the germline V gene (reference sequence). There are 13 residues in the CDR3. The ends were cut back, 7 bases at V and 10 bases at J, with 16 bases in the middle. DNA for the CDR3: TGTGCCAGCACAAACCAGGGGAGGGGAAAACTGTTTTTT. Translated: CASTNQGRGKLFF.

This rearrangement joins TRBV27 to TRBJ1-6, with D unclear. Trimming removed 4 bases from V and 2 bases from J, with 6 bases in between. Germline V gene lookup returns CDR1 MNHEY and CDR2 SMNVEV (reference sequence). The CDR3 contains 14 residues. As DNA, the CDR3 is TGTGCCAGCAGTTCCCGACCCTATAATTCACCCCTCCACTTT. Protein sequence: CASSSRPYNSPLHF.

The V gene is TRBV5-5, the J gene TRBJ1-4, with 8 bases identical to TRBD1. The CDR3 is 14 residues long. J lost 3 bases, V lost 4 bases, and 2 bases had no gene match. CDR1 is SGHKS, CDR2 YYEKEE, per germline (reference sequence). The CDR3 loop reads CASSRQGPNEKLFF. CDR3 sequence (DNA): TGTGCCAGCAGCCGACAGGGGCCTAATGAAAAACTGTTTTTT.

This clone was observed a handful of times. The chain combines TRBV2 with TRBJ1-1, with 9 bases aligning to TRBD1. This CDR3 has 14 amino acids. V gave up 6 bases and J gave up 2 bases; unmatched junction bases: 4. CDR1 and CDR2 from the germline V gene are SNHLY and FYNNEI. The CDR3 spells CASSKQGANTEAFF. DNA for the CDR3: TGTGCCAGCAGCAAACAGGGGGCCAACACTGAAGCTTTCTTT.

This clone was found a few times. This sequence joins TRBV4-3 and TRBJ1-2; TRBD1 might be the D (5 bases). Trimming stripped 5 bases from V and 2 bases from J, with 15 bases between. This CDR3 contains 15 residues. The germline CDR1 and CDR2 sequences are LGHNA and YSLEER. The CDR3, as DNA: TGCGCCAGCAGCGAACGGGGCAGAGAGAACTATGGCTACACCTTC. Amino acid sequence: CASSERGRENYGYTF.

V is TRBV7-2 and J is TRBJ2-5; D call uncertain. The assigned J gene may be wrong: the sequence end matches TRBJ2-7 better. Germline V gives CDR1 SGHTA, CDR2 FQGNSA. The CDR3 length is 15 residues. DNA for the CDR3: TGTGCCAGCAGCTTAGTATACGGCACTTCCTACGAGCAGTACTTC. Amino acids: CASSLVYGTSYEQYF.

The gene calls are TRBV9 and TRBJ1-1, with 7 bases lining up with TRBD1. This CDR3 is built from 14 residues. From germline, CDR1 is SGDLS and CDR2 YYNGEE. V lost 7 bases to trimming and J lost 4 bases; unmatched junction nucleotides: 10. The DNA of the CDR3 is TGTGCCAGCTCTTTACAGGGGTCTAGCACTGAAGCTTTCTTT. This encodes CASSLQGSSTEAFF. The whole variable domain, filled in from reference TRBV9 and TRBJ1-1, reads DSGVTQTPKHLITATGQRVTLRCSPRSGDLSVYWYQQSLDQGLQFLIQYYNGEERAKGNILERFSAQQFPDLHSELNLSSLELGDSALYFCASSLQGSSTEAFFGQGTRLTVV.

This sequence joins TRBV7-9 and TRBJ2-1; 10 bases fit TRBD2. The germline gives CDR1 SEHNR, CDR2 FQNEAQ (reference sequence). This CDR3 is built from 15 residues. J lost 4 bases, V lost 6 bases, and 6 bases had no gene match. The CDR3 loop is CASRGDSGRYNEQFF. DNA of the CDR3: TGTGCCAGCAGAGGGGATAGCGGGAGGTACAATGAGCAGTTCTTC. Filled out from reference TRBV7-9 and TRBJ2-1, the complete variable domain reads DTGVSQNPRHKITKRGQNVTFRCDPISEHNRLYWYRQTLGQGPEFLTYFQNEAQLEKSRLLSDRFSAERPKGSFSTLEIQRTEQGDSAMYLCASRGDSGRYNEQFFGPGTRLTVL.

The chain carries TRBV7-8 and TRBJ1-4; weak D call: TRBD1 (5 bases). The germline gives CDR1 SGHVS, CDR2 FQNEAQ. This CDR3 is built from 14 residues. Trimming removed 5 bases from V and 9 bases from J, with 16 bases in between. The CDR3 DNA reads TGTGCCAGCAGCCCCTTAGGGTCGGGGCAAAAACTGTTTTTT. Amino acids: CASSPLGSGQKLFF.

This rearrangement joins TRBV28 to TRBJ2-5; D is possibly TRBD1 (5 bases). Germline V lookup: CDR1 MDHEN, CDR2 SYDVKM. The CDR3 contains 13 residues. The ends were cut back, 7 bases at V and 5 bases at J, with 14 bases in the middle. In DNA, the CDR3 is TGTGCCAGCACTACGGACATAAGGGAGACCCAGTACTTC. Protein sequence: CASTTDIRETQYF.

V usage is TRBV6-5 and J usage is TRBJ1-3; a weak D match, TRBD1 (5 bases). Germline-derived CDR1 and CDR2 are MNHEY and SVGAGI. The CDR3 runs to 15 residues. Trimming cost V 0 bases and J 2 bases, with 8 bases left between them. The CDR3: CASSYSPRAGNTIYF. The CDR3 nucleotides are TGTGCCAGCAGTTACTCTCCCAGGGCTGGAAACACCATATATTTT.

This chain joins TRBV6-4 and TRBJ2-5, with 7 bases lining up with TRBD1. Germline loops: CDR1 MRHNA, CDR2 SNTAGT. The ends lost 6 bases at V and 3 bases at J; junction bases unmatched: 1. CDR3 size: 12 residues. The CDR3 is CASSGTEETQYF. CDR3 in DNA: TGTGCCAGCAGCGGGACAGAAGAGACCCAGTACTTC.

This chain links TRBV11-2 with TRBJ2-5; TRBD1 might be the D (6 bases). Trimming stripped 8 bases from V and 5 bases from J, with 21 bases between. The CDR3 has 15 residues. CDR1 is SGHAT and CDR2 is FQNNGV in the germline V gene. The CDR3 nucleotides are TGTGCCAGCTCCACCGGGACACTGGTTTGGGAGACCCAGTACTTC. Translated, it gives CASSTGTLVWETQYF.

The gene calls are TRBV11-1 and TRBJ2-1; D possibly matches TRBD1 or TRBD2 (6 bases each). CDR1 is SGHAT and CDR2 is FQDESV in the germline V gene (reference sequence). The CDR3 covers 14 residues. V lost 7 bases, J lost 6 bases, and 16 bases lay in between. CDR3 DNA: TGTGCCAGCACGGGGGCGATCGACAGCAATGAGCAGTTCTTC. This encodes CASTGAIDSNEQFF.

This rearrangement joins TRBV6-1 to TRBJ1-1; D not certain. The V end was cut by 5 bases, the J end by 4 bases, with 11 bases between. The CDR3 runs 13 residues. From germline, CDR1 is MNHNS and CDR2 SASEGT. CDR3 DNA sequence: TGTGCCAGCAGTTCAAACCCGGGCACTGAAGCTTTCTTT. Its protein is CASSSNPGTEAFF.

This chain uses TRBV5-1 with TRBJ2-5; D remains unclear. The length of the CDR3 is 13 residues. V lost 4 bases to trimming and J lost 1 base, with 8 bases between them. Germline-derived CDR1 and CDR2 are SGHRS and YFSETQ. The CDR3 nucleotides are TGCGCCAGCAGCCGTACACCCCAAGAGACCCAGTACTTC. This translates into CASSRTPQETQYF.

This clone was found once. The chain combines TRBV2 with TRBJ1-6; D remains ambiguous. The CDR3 consists of 14 residues. The germline V and J ends were trimmed by 7 bases and 9 bases, with 16 bases remaining between them. Germline-derived CDR1 and CDR2 are SNHLY and FYNNEI. CDR3 amino acids: CASKGLDRGSPLHF. CDR3 nucleotide sequence: TGTGCCAGCAAGGGTTTGGACCGCGGTTCACCCCTCCACTTT. Full variable domain (remainder filled in from reference TRBV2 and TRBJ1-6): EPEVTQTPSHQVTQMGQEVILRCVPISNHLYFYWYRQILGQKVEFLVSFYNNEISEKSEIFDDQFSVERPDGSNFTLKIRSTKLEDSAMYFCASKGLDRGSPLHFGNGTRLTVT.

The chain couples TRBV7-9 to TRBJ2-7; TRBD1 might be the D (5 bases). The germline V gene encodes CDR1 SEHNR and CDR2 FQNEAQ (reference sequence). This CDR3 spans 13 amino acids. The V end was cut by 2 bases, the J end by 2 bases, with 7 bases between. CDR3 sequence: CASSLQGTYEQYF. Written as DNA, the CDR3 is TGTGCCAGCAGCTTACAGGGCACCTACGAGCAGTACTTC.

The V and J genes are TRBV6-5 and TRBJ2-5; perhaps TRBD2 as D (6 bases). With the DNA end fitting TRBJ2-7 better, the J assignment may be wrong. The germline V gene has CDR1 MNHEY and CDR2 SVGAGI. This CDR3 is 16 amino acids long. The CDR3 region has the DNA TGTGCCAGCAGTTCCCGGGAGCCCCAAAGGAGCCACGAGCAGTACTTC. Translating it yields CASSSREPQRSHEQYF.

V is TRBV2 and J is TRBJ2-7; 11 bases agree with TRBD1. CDR3 size: 15 residues. The V segment lost 2 bases and the J segment 3 bases; nucleotides outside the gene matches: 3. Per germline, CDR1 SNHLY and CDR2 FYNNEI. CDR3 in DNA: TGTGCCAGCAGTGAAAGGGGGACAGGGGGCTACGAGCAGTACTTC. As protein: CASSERGTGGYEQYF.

This clone came up once. The chain links TRBV7-2 to TRBJ2-7; TRBD1 matches 9 bases. The germline V gene has CDR1 SGHTA and CDR2 FQGNSA. CDR3 length: 14 residues. Germline trimming cut 5 bases from V and 3 bases from J; bases unmatched to any gene: 5. In DNA form, the CDR3 reads TGTGCCAGCAGCCCCGGGACAGGGTTCTACGAGCAGTACTTC. Protein product: CASSPGTGFYEQYF. Full variable domain (missing parts from reference TRBV7-2 and TRBJ2-7): GAGVSQSPSNKVTEKGKDVELRCDPISGHTALYWYRQSLGQGLEFLIYFQGNSAPDKSGLPSDRFSAERTGGSVSTLTIQRTQQEDSAVYLCASSPGTGFYEQYFGPGTRLTVT.

The chain is built from TRBV15 and TRBJ2-2; D ambiguous. This CDR3 comprises 16 residues. With 6 bases removed from V and 4 bases from J, the gap between germline ends came to 18 bases. The V gene's germline CDR1 is LNHNV and CDR2 YYDKDF (reference sequence). CDR3 DNA: TGTGCCACCAGTCCTGGTAAGACATTGGGCACCGGGGAGCTGTTTTTT. Its protein is CATSPGKTLGTGELFF.

V gene TRBV6-5 combines with J gene TRBJ1-5, with D perhaps matching TRBD1 (6 bases). CDR1 and CDR2 (germline): MNHEY, SVGAGI. V shed 6 bases and J shed 8 bases, with 17 bases lying between them. The CDR3 length is 14 residues. The CDR3 nucleotides read TGTGCCAGCAGAGGGACATTCTCAATCAAGCCCCAGCATTTT. Protein sequence: CASRGTFSIKPQHF.

This clone was detected only once. The chain couples TRBV5-4 to TRBJ2-7, with TRBD2 identical over 10 bases. Germline loops: CDR1 SGHNT, CDR2 YYREEE (reference sequence). The CDR3 sequence is 15 residues long. V dropped 2 bases and J dropped 7; count of bases not matched to a gene: 9. The CDR3 is CASSFGASGSYEQYF. The CDR3 nucleotides are TGTGCCAGCAGCTTTGGAGCTAGCGGGAGTTATGAGCAGTACTTC.

Only one count was recorded for this clone. This chain links TRBV7-9 with TRBJ1-3, with D possibly being TRBD1 (6 bases). The CDR3 length is 16 residues. V gave up 2 bases and J gave up 2 bases, with 13 bases separating them. Germline V gives CDR1 SEHNR, CDR2 FQNEAQ (reference sequence). The CDR3 loop is CASSLSRGGPGNTIYF. CDR3 nucleotide sequence: TGTGCCAGCAGCTTAAGCCGAGGGGGGCCTGGAAACACCATATATTTT.

This clone was detected only once. This rearrangement joins TRBV5-1 to TRBJ2-2; TRBD1 matches at 9 bases. Germline loops: CDR1 SGHRS, CDR2 YFSETQ. Unmatched junction bases numbered 0, after V lost 0 bases and J lost 3 bases. The CDR3 is 15 amino acids. CDR3 sequence reads: CASSLGTGDTGELFF. In nucleotides, the CDR3 is TGCGCCAGCAGCTTGGGGACAGGGGACACCGGGGAGCTGTTTTTT.

CDR3 loop: CASSLSGRADTQYF. CDR3 DNA sequence: TGCGCCAGCAGCTTGTCCGGAAGAGCAGATACGCAGTATTTT. The J gene is TRBJ2-3, the V gene TRBV5-1, with D hard to call. The CDR3 spans 14 residues. The V gene lost 1 base and the J gene lost 4 bases, with 10 bases spanning the gap. Germline CDR1 reads SGHRS; CDR2 reads YFSETQ.